This paragraph reports one T cell receptor (beta chain). The CDR3 contains 16 residues. Germline-derived CDR1 and CDR2 are SGHTA and FQGNSA. Trimming cost V 5 bases and J 4 bases, with 19 bases left between them. The record originates from a study of T cell changes during pregnancy in multiple sclerosis. Some clones are missing from TCRdb's copy, which holds only in-frame ones; the method was immunoSEQ multiplex PCR. Counted here are about 51,000 clones, around 94% occurring once; the ten biggest clones make up around 0.58%. The clonotype originates from a female donor with multiple sclerosis, enrolled in a pregnancy study. Specimen: CD4+ T cells from peripheral blood mononuclear cells, collected in the second trimester of pregnancy. J is TRBJ2-3 and V is TRBV7-2, with a weak D call TRBD2 (6 bases). The CDR3 loop is CASSKLRMRGADTQYF. The CDR3 DNA is TGTGCCAGCAGCAAACTCCGGATGCGGGGAGCAGATACGCAGTATTTT.